The rows below give T cell receptor beta chains drawn from one sample of a study of shared clonotypes between healthy human individuals. Libraries were prepared by immunoSEQ multiplex PCR; TCRdb keeps only in-frame clonotypes and omits some of them. The sample has about 2.4 million clones, roughly 93% seen once. Sequencing used naive CD4+ T cells from PBMCs. These receptors all stem from a young man in good health. Some clones in this sample may be carry-over from other donors' samples. The conserved cysteine and the conserved F or W are not part of the CDR3 here. A D gene is named only where the DNA matches it firmly.

v_call d_call cdr3_length cdr3_aa
TRBV6-6 TRBD2 13 ASSYRTSGSDEQY
TRBV20-1 . 9 SARDRETQY
TRBV27 TRBD2 12 ASSSRGGSYEQY
TRBV4-2 . 12 ASSRSGQQETQY
TRBV5-5 . 11 ASSLIGAGEQY
TRBV18 . 16 ASSPLALVGLSTDTQY
TRBV19 TRBD1 12 ASSPGGQFYGYT
TRBV11-2 . 11 ASYGVGGYEQY
TRBV5-1 TRBD1 16 ASRKLQGTGAVWDTQY
TRBV28 . 14 ASSSFGTGLRNEQF
TRBV29-1 . 11 SVDLAGSETQY
TRBV28 . 13 ASTSPGEVAYEQY
TRBV5-4 . 12 ASSWGGANEKLF
TRBV19 TRBD2 13 ASSITSGSGYEQY
TRBV28 TRBD1 13 ASSLGDRGGDTQY
TRBV11-2 . 12 ASSPQSNTGELF
TRBV9 TRBD2 13 ASSARDYNTDTQY
TRBV20-1 . 9 SAILNYEQY
TRBV2 . 12 ASSGQGRTDTQY
TRBV15 TRBD1 13 ATSRDRGAKNIQY
TRBV6-6 . 12 ASSYSDPRDTIY
TRBV19 . 9 ASSKRPEAF
TRBV20-1 . 8 SASTAEAF
TRBV11-3 TRBD1 14 ASSPQGGFSYNEQF
TRBV5-4 TRBD2 16 ASSSGLAGGLSTDTQY
TRBV4-3 TRBD1 12 ASSQLGQGSGYT
TRBV6-1 . 13 ASSPVAAGENEQF
TRBV6-5 . 12 ASSKNRDSYEQY
TRBV6-1 TRBD1 13 ASSELRGPGETQY
TRBV4-1 . 14 ASSQLWGLAKNIQY
TRBV19 . 11 ASSGRESYEQY
TRBV9 TRBD1 14 ASSTVVRDRGNTIY
TRBV6-5 TRBD1 9 AGGQGETQY
TRBV6-1 . 10 ASDRGNQPQH
TRBV4-2 . 13 ASSQAIQTTDTQY
TRBV4-3 . 13 ASSQRVLSRKPQH
TRBV15 . 10 ATSRHSLEQY